Described below is a single T cell receptor beta chain sequence and its context. This clone was seen just once. Its antigen remains undetermined. The sample holds no much larger clone one base away, and base qualities are not on file. The CDR3 goes from the cysteine to the phenylalanine over 17 residues. CDR3 DNA is the only sequence kept; it has 51 bases, read in frame from the first base. Per the germline V gene (reference sequence), MNHEY is the CDR1 and SMNVEV is the CDR2. The trim is 3 bases for V and 2 bases for J, with a gap of 19 bases between the germline ends. The time point label on this specimen signifies: baseline before first vaccination. Vaccinee samples were obtained from the UK trials COV001 and COV002, which included a single-blind randomized controlled phase 2/3 trial of AZD1222 (ChAdOx1 nCoV-19) in healthy adults. For TCRbeta chain sequencing, PBMC samples from trial participants were taken at day 0 and at day 28 after the second dose.

This entry is derived from a study of T cell responses to AZD1222 COVID-19 vaccine (dated by TCRdb to 2020 to 2023). Background for the entire study: AZD1222 recipients given second doses at about 4 weeks or at about 12 weeks were pooled, since spike-specific TCR depth and breadth were not found to differ between the two schedules. Trial participants were enrolled by age into subgroups of 18-55, 56-69 and 70-plus years, and about 150, 27 and 61 TCR-sequenced participants, respectively, were included in these subgroups. TCR sequencing was performed for some 250 trial participants, of whom around 200 were given two doses of AZD1222 and around 25 were given two doses of MenACWY control vaccine. The paper as a whole reports these results and caveats: The 56-69-year group was small, and its depth increase did not reach significance, likely because of low power. Most participants were white British and females outnumbered males, and the authors suggested that clonal diversity may have been underestimated. Because no day 14 peak-response samples were available, repertoires were characterized only after the peak T cell response. Epitopes outside the regions mutated in the B.1.351 and B.1.1.7 variants were reportedly recognized by nearly half of the unique spike-specific TCRs. CD4 TCRs associated with the vaccine covered the entire spike protein, and the dominant responses were in regions 160-218 and 743-854. Only five to seven AZD1222 recipients were SARS-CoV-2 seropositive at baseline, limiting conclusions about previously exposed vaccinees. After two AZD1222 doses, spike-specific TCR breadth and depth were significantly higher than at day 0 and than in MenACWY recipients.

The CDR3 regions of human TCRbeta chains were analyzed by immunosequencing. The original pipeline was this. Repertoire TCRs were checked for matches against a reference library of SARS-CoV-2-specific TCRs that had been generated using the MIRA antigen-specificity platform. Breadth was defined as the fraction of unique TCRs that were SARS-CoV-2-associated. Depth was defined as the fraction of total T cells that were SARS-CoV-2-associated. Using the MIRA data, each spike-specific TCR was mapped to the spike region that the TCR reacts to and placed in a CD4 or CD8 class. Log10-transformed breadth and depth values were compared by one-way ANOVA with Sidak's multiple comparisons tests. Entries here come from immuneACCESS through TCRdb and include only in-frame sequences with V and J called. Some clones fail to appear in such tables; in the studies checked, an unresolved V gene covers under half of the shortfall, and the cause of the remainder is unknown. V, J and clone size are taken as reported in that table, and D and trimming were inferred from the DNA itself. The sample table shows around 150,000 clones, and 88% are seen once. The leading ten clones occupy over 4.5% of the sample.

Sequenced here: peripheral blood, sampled on day 0 of AZD1222 vaccination. The clonotype originates from an adult in good health. Rearrangement joined TRBV27 to TRBJ1-2, with TRBD1 as a weak D call on 5 bases. The DNA sequence is as follows: TGTGCCAGCAGTTTCAACCCCAGGGAGGGGTCGAACTATGGCTACACCTTC. Its protein is CASSFNPREGSNYGYTF.